This TCR beta chain originates from a study of blood T cell repertoires in COVID-19. Background on the study: The cDNA or gDNA used as material had been derived from T cells, B-cell-depleted T cells, or PBMCs.

Study processing details: Reference gene primer amplification yielded estimated nucleated cell counts. Assay used: immunoSEQ multiplex PCR; TCRdb lists only in-frame clones, some missing. V, J and clone size derive from that table, while D and trimming were established from the DNA sequence. This sample yields 270,000 or so clones, of which 75% to 90% are seen a single time; 4.1% belongs to the top ten. The age range of participants was roughly 18 to 90 years, with residence in about two dozen US areas. Which cohort a participant joined came from the clinical history participants gave. CDR3 size: 18 residues. V shed 0 bases and J shed 0 bases, with 15 bases lying between them. The germline gives CDR1 ENHRY, CDR2 SYGVKD.

The sequence was obtained from a woman in her thirties with acute COVID-19. The specimen was PBMCs or T cells enriched from blood (not recorded which). This sequence joins TRBV10-3 and TRBJ1-5, with D unresolved. CDR3 sequence (DNA): TGTGCCATCAGTGAGTCGGGAGGGAGGCGCCTTAGCAATCAGCCCCAGCATTTT. Its protein is CAISESGGRRLSNQPQHF.